Listed below are T cell receptor beta chains from one sample, sequenced in a study of T cell responses to AZD1222 COVID-19 vaccine. The protocol was immunoSEQ multiplex PCR, while the TCRdb copy is restricted to in-frame clones and leaves out a portion. In the table there are approximately 100,000 clones, approximately 90% of which are singletons. Material: peripheral blood, obtained on day 0 of AZD1222 vaccination. These receptors were obtained from an adult in good health. CDR3s include the opening cysteine and the closing phenylalanine or tryptophan. D genes are given only for firm matches. Some rows mark clone size as missing; the rest say once, few, many or name a class of expanded clone.

j_call,clone_size,v_call,cdr3_length,d_call,cdr3_nt,cdr3_aa
TRBJ1-2,NA,TRBV19,12,NA,TGTGCCAGTAGTACAAGGAACTATGGCTACACCTTC,CASSTRNYGYTF
TRBJ1-1,NA,TRBV27,13,NA,TGTGCCAGCAGTTTAGCGTCTTGGACTGAAGCTTTCTTT,CASSLASWTEAFF
TRBJ1-5,few,TRBV3-1/TRBV3-2,13,NA,TGTGCCAGCAGCCAAGGGGGCGATCAGCCCCAGCATTTT,CASSQGGDQPQHF
TRBJ1-1,NA,TRBV12-5,16,TRBD1,TGTGCTAGTGGTTTGCGGGCAGGGGGAGGAAGGACTGAAGCTTTCTTT,CASGLRAGGGRTEAFF
TRBJ2-1,NA,TRBV7-8,16,TRBD2,TGTGCCAGCAGGTATGCTAGCGGGGACTCCTACAATGAGCAGTTCTTC,CASRYASGDSYNEQFF
TRBJ1-2,NA,TRBV6-5,13,TRBD1,TGTGCCAGCAGTAGCCGACAGGGGTATGGCTACACCTTC,CASSSRQGYGYTF
TRBJ2-6,NA,TRBV20-1,16,NA,TGCAGTGCTAGTCCGGGCAGGGCATCTGGGGCCAACGTCCTGACTTTC,CSASPGRASGANVLTF
TRBJ1-1,NA,TRBV11-2,15,NA,TGTGCCAGCAGCTTAGCTCCCGGGATTAACACTGAAGCTTTCTTT,CASSLAPGINTEAFF
TRBJ1-1,once,TRBV27,16,NA,TGTGCCAGCAGTTTATTTATGGCCCCAGGGAACACTGAAGCTTTCTTT,CASSLFMAPGNTEAFF
TRBJ1-1,NA,TRBV6-1,14,NA,TGTGCCAGCAGTGAAGGGTGGGGAGGCACTGAAGCTTTCTTT,CASSEGWGGTEAFF
TRBJ1-3,NA,TRBV14,15,NA,TGTGCCAGCAGCCCAGCCGGGGGATTTGGAAACACCATATATTTT,CASSPAGGFGNTIYF
TRBJ2-3,NA,TRBV24-1,12,NA,TGTGCCACGGGGGGCCCCCCAGATACGCAGTATTTT,CATGGPPDTQYF
TRBJ1-6,once,TRBV27,17,NA,TGTGCCAGCAGTTTAGTGATCGGGCAGGGGTATAATTCACCCCTCCACTTT,CASSLVIGQGYNSPLHF
TRBJ1-4,NA,TRBV7-2,14,TRBD1,TGTGCCAGCAGCCGCGACAGGGTGGATGAAAAACTGTTTTTT,CASSRDRVDEKLFF
TRBJ2-4,NA,TRBV6-1,15,NA,TGTGCCAGCAGTGAACTAGATTTCGCCAAAAACATTCAGTACTTC,CASSELDFAKNIQYF
TRBJ2-3,NA,TRBV5-4,13,TRBD2,TGTGCCAGCAGCGGGGGGGATACAGATACGCAGTATTTT,CASSGGDTDTQYF
TRBJ1-1,NA,TRBV6-1,14,NA,TGTGCCAGCAGTGAATGGAGCGTCAACACTGAAGCTTTCTTT,CASSEWSVNTEAFF
TRBJ1-2,NA,TRBV28,15,NA,TGTGCCAGTCTCACCGCTTATAGGGGGAACTATGGCTACACCTTC,CASLTAYRGNYGYTF
TRBJ2-4,NA,TRBV10-3,12,NA,TGTGCCATCAGTGAGTCAGGGAACATTCAGTACTTC,CAISESGNIQYF
TRBJ1-5,NA,TRBV19,17,TRBD1,TGTGCCAGTAGTATCCGACAGGGCAGGATAGGCGATCAGCCCCAGCATTTT,CASSIRQGRIGDQPQHF
TRBJ2-2,once,TRBV10-3,15,NA,TGTGCCATCAGTGAGTCTGCCCGCTACACCGGGGAGCTGTTTTTT,CAISESARYTGELFF
TRBJ2-5,NA,TRBV7-2,12,NA,TGTGCCAGCAGCCCGGATTTGTTGGCCCAGTACTTC,CASSPDLLAQYF
TRBJ2-7,NA,TRBV3-1/TRBV3-2,12,NA,TGTGCCAGCAGCCAACAGGGGAGACAGCAGTACTTC,CASSQQGRQQYF
TRBJ1-1,NA,TRBV11-3,13,TRBD1,TGTGCCAGCAGTCGTACAGGGGACACTGAAGCTTTCTTT,CASSRTGDTEAFF
TRBJ1-6,NA,TRBV5-4,17,TRBD1,TGTGCCAGCAGCTTCAAATCCGGGACAGTTTTTGGTTCACCCCTCCACTTT,CASSFKSGTVFGSPLHF
TRBJ2-1,NA,TRBV11-1,11,NA,TGTGCCAGCAGCACACGTAATGAGCAGTTCTTC,CASSTRNEQFF
TRBJ1-1,NA,TRBV19,11,NA,TGTGCCAGTATAGCCAACACTGAAGCTTTCTTT,CASIANTEAFF
TRBJ1-2,NA,TRBV29-1,12,TRBD1,TGCAGCGTAGGGACAGGGGATTATGGCTACACCTTC,CSVGTGDYGYTF
TRBJ2-2,NA,TRBV12-3/TRBV12-4,13,NA,TGTGCCAGCAGCCCGGACGGCACCGGGGAGCTGTTTTTT,CASSPDGTGELFF
TRBJ2-5,NA,TRBV7-9,13,NA,TGTGCCAGCAGCCCGGATTCACAAGAGACCCAGTACTTC,CASSPDSQETQYF
TRBJ2-2,NA,TRBV28,15,TRBD2,TGTGCCAGCAGTTTCCCTAGCGGGGGCACCGGGGAGCTGTTTTTT,CASSFPSGGTGELFF
TRBJ2-3,NA,TRBV7-2,14,NA,TGTGCCAGCAGCCCCAGTTGGTCTGCAGATACGCAGTATTTT,CASSPSWSADTQYF
TRBJ2-7,NA,TRBV25-1,13,NA,TGTGCCAGCAGTGGGAAGGTCTCCTACGAGCAGTACTTC,CASSGKVSYEQYF
TRBJ1-2,NA,TRBV28,15,NA,TGTGCCAGCAGTTTGACCCAGTCCCTTAACTATGGCTACACCTTC,CASSLTQSLNYGYTF
TRBJ1-5,NA,TRBV5-5,14,NA,TGTGCCAGCAGCCCAAGTCCGGGTAGGCAGCCCCAGCATTTT,CASSPSPGRQPQHF
TRBJ1-2,NA,TRBV3-1/TRBV3-2,14,TRBD1,TGTGCCAGCAGCCAACGGAGGGACAGGGAGTCCTGCACCTTC,CASSQRRDRESCTF
TRBJ1-2,few,TRBV6-5,15,TRBD1,TGTGCCAGCAGTTTATACCGGGACAGTCCCTATGGCTACACCTTC,CASSLYRDSPYGYTF
TRBJ1-6,NA,TRBV5-1,14,NA,TGCGCCAGCAGCTCCGGGTCGGCGGATTCACCCCTCCACTTT,CASSSGSADSPLHF
TRBJ2-7,NA,TRBV5-1,14,NA,TGCGCCAGCACCTGGGGCCAGGTGGGGTTCGAGCAGTACTTC,CASTWGQVGFEQYF
TRBJ1-3,NA,TRBV3-1/TRBV3-2,14,NA,TGTGCCAGCAGCCAAGAATTTCGCGGAAACACCATATATTTT,CASSQEFRGNTIYF
TRBJ2-2,NA,TRBV6-2/TRBV6-3,16,TRBD1,TGTGCCAGCAGCTACTCCGGGACAGGGGGCCCCGGGGAGCTGTTTTTT,CASSYSGTGGPGELFF
TRBJ2-1,NA,TRBV14,16,NA,TGTGCCAGCAGCCAAGAATTGTTCGGGCGGGCGGGCGAGCAGTTCTTC,CASSQELFGRAGEQFF
TRBJ1-3,NA,TRBV28,16,TRBD1,TGTGCCAGCAGTGTCCGGGACAGATCCTCTGGAAACACCATATATTTT,CASSVRDRSSGNTIYF
TRBJ2-2,NA,TRBV28,16,NA,TGTGCCAGCAGTTCGCCCGCCGGGTCCGTCACCGGGGAGCTGTTTTTT,CASSSPAGSVTGELFF
TRBJ1-1,NA,TRBV27,13,NA,TGTGCCAGCAGTTCCCTGGAGAACACTGAAGCTTTCTTT,CASSSLENTEAFF
TRBJ2-7,NA,TRBV14,15,NA,TGTGCCAGCAGCCAAGATTGGGGTATCCCCTACGAGCAGTACTTC,CASSQDWGIPYEQYF
TRBJ2-7,NA,TRBV12-3/TRBV12-4,13,NA,TGTGCCAGCAGCCCGATATGGGGGTACGAGCAGTACTTC,CASSPIWGYEQYF
TRBJ2-3,NA,TRBV6-4,15,TRBD2,TGTGCCAGCCGAAGACTAGCGGGGGCAACAGATACGCAGTATTTT,CASRRLAGATDTQYF